Below, 26 T cell receptor beta chains from the same sample are listed, as sequenced in a study of shared clonotypes between healthy human individuals. Naive CD8 populations comprised CD45RO-negative cells positively selected for CCR7, excluding terminally differentiated effector memory CD45RA+ cells. Profiling relied on immunoSEQ multiplex PCR, and the TCRdb table lists in-frame clones only, not all of them. The sample shows about 2 million clones, over 85% of them seen only once. Sequencing was carried out using naive CD8+ T cells sorted from blood. Every receptor here comes from a man between 18 and 35 years old in good health.

The chain couples TRBV4-1 to TRBJ2-7; D is ambiguous. This CDR3 contains 14 residues. With 1 base removed from V and 7 bases from J, the gap between germline ends came to 14 bases. Per the germline V gene, CDR1 is MGHRA and CDR2 is YSYEKL. The CDR3 region is CASSQVVAVMEQYF. In DNA form, the CDR3 reads TGCGCCAGCAGCCAAGTCGTTGCAGTCATGGAGCAGTACTTC.

V usage is TRBV9 and J usage is TRBJ2-7; 8 bases are shared with TRBD2. V gave up 4 bases and J gave up 3 bases; unmatched junction bases: 6. The CDR3 has 14 residues. Germline loops: CDR1 SGDLS, CDR2 YYNGEE. CDR3 sequence (DNA): TGTGCCAGCAGCAGAGCGGGAGCTAGCTACGAGCAGTACTTC. Its protein is CASSRAGASYEQYF. Based on the CDR3 plus reference TRBV9 and TRBJ2-7, the full variable domain is DSGVTQTPKHLITATGQRVTLRCSPRSGDLSVYWYQQSLDQGLQFLIQYYNGEERAKGNILERFSAQQFPDLHSELNLSSLELGDSALYFCASSRAGASYEQYFGPGTRLTVT.

This clone was observed a single time. The chain is built from TRBV6-5 and TRBJ2-2; tentative D call: TRBD1 (5 bases). CDR3 length: 16 amino acids. Per germline, CDR1 MNHEY and CDR2 SVGAGI. V was pared by 2 bases and J by 6 bases, with 16 bases between. CDR3 residues: CASSYGQGPVAGELFF. The CDR3 DNA is TGTGCCAGCAGTTACGGGCAGGGCCCCGTCGCCGGGGAGCTGTTTTTT.

V and J are TRBV2 and TRBJ2-7, with D tentatively TRBD1 (7 bases). The length of the CDR3 is 14 residues. CDR1 and CDR2 (germline): SNHLY, FYNNEI. V shed 8 bases and J shed 0 bases, with 14 bases lying between them. CDR3 protein: CASPRGTDSYEQYF. The CDR3 bases are TGTGCCAGCCCCCGCGGGACAGACTCCTACGAGCAGTACTTC. The full variable domain, rest sourced from reference TRBV2 and TRBJ2-7, is EPEVTQTPSHQVTQMGQEVILRCVPISNHLYFYWYRQILGQKVEFLVSFYNNEISEKSEIFDDQFSVERPDGSNFTLKIRSTKLEDSAMYFCASPRGTDSYEQYFGPGTRLTVT.

In regard to this clone: Other DNA sequences within the sample encode an identical CDR3. V usage is TRBV29-1 and J usage is TRBJ1-1; possibly TRBD1 for D (6 bases). This CDR3 has 13 amino acids. Per the germline V gene, CDR1 is SQVTM and CDR2 is ANQGSEA. V lost 2 bases, J lost 0 bases, and 7 bases lay in between. The CDR3 bases are TGCAGCGTTGAAACAGGGTTGAACACTGAAGCTTTCTTT. Translated: CSVETGLNTEAFF.

The chain recombines TRBV6-5 with TRBJ2-3, with TRBD1 matching over 7 bases. Germline V lookup: CDR1 MNHEY, CDR2 SVGAGI. Trimming cost V 7 bases and J 6 bases; bases outside gene matches: 7. The CDR3 length is 13 residues. In DNA form, the CDR3 reads TGTGCCAGCAAGGACAGGCCCACCGATACGCAGTATTTT. Its translation: CASKDRPTDTQYF.

The chain combines TRBV7-6 with TRBJ2-1; D gene unclear. The germline gives CDR1 SGHVS, CDR2 FNYEAQ. V lost 0 bases and J 9 bases, leaving 6 bases between the germline ends. The CDR3 runs to 12 residues. The CDR3 DNA follows: TGTGCCAGCAGCTTAGCGGGTCTTGAGCAGTTCTTC. As protein: CASSLAGLEQFF.

The J gene is TRBJ2-1, the V gene TRBV6-5; 8 bases fit TRBD2. The germline gives CDR1 MNHEY, CDR2 SVGAGI. J gave up 8 bases and V 0 bases, and 6 bases lay outside the gene matches. The CDR3 consists of 15 residues. The CDR3 is CASSYSFGREDEQFF. Here the CDR3 DNA reads TGTGCCAGCAGTTACTCGTTTGGGCGGGAGGATGAGCAGTTCTTC.

V gene TRBV28 combines with J gene TRBJ2-7; a possible D gene is TRBD1 (6 bases). Germline values: CDR1 MDHEN, CDR2 SYDVKM. With 6 bases removed from V and 10 bases from J, the gap between germline ends came to 13 bases. This CDR3 has 11 residues. CDR3 loop: CASRRYRAQYF. The CDR3 region has the DNA TGTGCCAGCAGGCGATACAGGGCCCAGTACTTC.

About this clone: Other DNA sequences of this sample code for an identical CDR3. The gene calls are TRBV2 and TRBJ2-5, with D tentatively TRBD1 or TRBD2 (6 bases each). The V and J ends lost 3 bases and 4 bases respectively, with 18 bases between them. The CDR3 consists of 16 residues. From germline, CDR1 is SNHLY and CDR2 FYNNEI. The CDR3 loop reads CASSDRVRGRAETQYF. CDR3 DNA sequence: TGTGCCAGCAGTGACCGTGTCCGGGGGCGCGCAGAGACCCAGTACTTC.

The rearrangement uses TRBV7-2 and TRBJ1-1; no firm D call. Per germline, CDR1 SGHTA and CDR2 FQGNSA. V was cut by 3 bases and J by 1 base, with 12 bases left in between. The CDR3 extends over 15 amino acids. The CDR3, as DNA: TGTGCCAGCAGCTTTGGGCCTTTTTCGAACACTGAAGCTTTCTTT. Protein sequence: CASSFGPFSNTEAFF.

The V and J genes are TRBV2 and TRBJ2-1, with 9 bases identical to TRBD1. CDR1 is SNHLY, CDR2 FYNNEI, per germline. The CDR3 totals 14 residues. The junction had 7 bases not matched to a gene; V was cut back by 7 bases and J by 6 bases. CDR3 DNA sequence: TGTGCCAGCACTCGGGACAGGGCGGCCAATGAGCAGTTCTTC. It encodes CASTRDRAANEQFF.

This chain joins TRBV7-2 and TRBJ1-6, with D unclear. In germline, CDR1 is SGHTA, CDR2 FQGNSA. This CDR3 region has 14 residues. Trimming removed 1 base at V and 7 bases at J, with 8 bases between. CDR3 bases: TGTGCCAGCAGCTTAGTTCCAGAAAATTCACCCCTCCACTTT. Protein sequence: CASSLVPENSPLHF.

The chain combines TRBV15 with TRBJ2-2; the D gene is possibly TRBD1 (6 bases). Germline assignment: CDR1 LNHNV and CDR2 YYDKDF (reference sequence). The germline V and J ends were trimmed by 4 bases and 6 bases, with 12 bases remaining between them. The CDR3 extends over 14 amino acids. The CDR3 spells CATSTPGEAGELFF. Here the CDR3 DNA reads TGTGCCACCAGCACGCCAGGGGAAGCCGGGGAGCTGTTTTTT.

The chain recombines TRBV30 with TRBJ1-2; D uncertain. V was clipped by 4 bases and J by 6 bases, with 12 bases between them. CDR1 is GTSNPN, CDR2 SVGIG, per germline (reference sequence). The CDR3 sequence is 12 residues long. CDR3 DNA: TGTGCCTGGACTGCGGGGTGGGATGGCTACACCTTC. Translating it yields CAWTAGWDGYTF.

The J gene is TRBJ2-3, the V gene TRBV2, with 8 bases matching TRBD2. After removal of 5 bases from V and 2 bases from J, the junction contained 3 bases not matched to a gene. Germline CDR1 reads SNHLY; CDR2 reads FYNNEI. The length of the CDR3 is 14 residues. The chain's CDR3 is CASSPSGPTDTQYF. The CDR3 coding sequence is TGTGCCAGCAGTCCTAGCGGGCCCACAGATACGCAGTATTTT.

This rearrangement joins TRBV14 to TRBJ1-4; D unclear. The CDR3 covers 15 residues. V lost 2 bases and J 8 bases, leaving 15 bases between the germline ends. Germline assignment: CDR1 SGHDN and CDR2 FVKESK. The CDR3 coding sequence is TGTGCCAGCAGCCAACGGACCGGGCTAAGAGAAAAACTGTTTTTT. Its translation is CASSQRTGLREKLFF.

J is TRBJ2-7 and V is TRBV6-1; 7 bases agree with TRBD1. CDR3 size: 14 residues. CDR1 is MNHNS, CDR2 SASEGT, per germline. J was trimmed by 3 bases and V by 5 bases; bases with no gene match: 7. The chain's CDR3 is CASSPGQTLYEQYF. The CDR3 nucleotides are TGTGCCAGCAGTCCGGGACAGACCCTCTACGAGCAGTACTTC.

CDR3 in amino acids: CASSVSGQSYNEQFF. The CDR3 DNA sequence: TGTGCCAGCAGCGTCTCGGGACAGTCCTACAATGAGCAGTTCTTC. V is TRBV9 and J is TRBJ2-1, with 7 bases fitting TRBD1. CDR3 length: 15 residues. The V gene's germline CDR1 is SGDLS and CDR2 YYNGEE. V lost 2 bases and J lost 1; bases outside the gene matches: 3.

The chain couples TRBV7-9 to TRBJ2-1; a possible D gene is TRBD1 (6 bases). Germline lookup yields CDR1 SEHNR and CDR2 FQNEAQ (reference sequence). This CDR3 contains 15 residues. Trimming stripped 5 bases from V and 4 bases from J, with 15 bases between. In nucleotides, the CDR3 is TGTGCCAGCAGCGCCGACAGGACGTTATACAATGAGCAGTTCTTC. This encodes CASSADRTLYNEQFF.

The chain employs TRBV6-5 and TRBJ1-2; 8 bases map to TRBD1. Trimming cost V 2 bases and J 7 bases; bases outside gene matches: 6. CDR1 is MNHEY and CDR2 is SVGAGI in the germline V gene. The CDR3 is 14 residues long. The CDR3 loop reads CASSYGRTGFGYTF. CDR3 nucleotide sequence: TGTGCCAGCAGTTACGGTCGGACAGGGTTTGGCTACACCTTC.

V gene TRBV5-6 combines with J gene TRBJ1-5, with TRBD1 identical over 8 bases. The CDR3 extends over 14 amino acids. From germline, CDR1 is SGHDT and CDR2 YYEEEE. Trimming cost V 4 bases and J 4 bases; bases outside gene matches: 4. CDR3 bases: TGTGCCAGCAGCCGGGACAGGTTGAATCAGCCCCAGCATTTT. Its translation: CASSRDRLNQPQHF. The full variable domain, its missing parts supplied by reference TRBV5-6 and TRBJ1-5, is DAGVTQSPTHLIKTRGQQVTLRCSPKSGHDTVSWYQQALGQGPQFIFQYYEEEERQRGNFPDRFSGHQFPNYSSELNVNALLLGDSALYLCASSRDRLNQPQHFGDGTRLSIL.

The rearrangement joins TRBV7-2 to TRBJ2-7; 7 positions match TRBD2. The CDR3 totals 15 residues. The germline CDR1 and CDR2 sequences are SGHTA and FQGNSA. The J segment lost 5 bases and the V segment lost 6 bases, leaving 13 bases of the junction unmatched. CDR3 in amino acids: CASRLKPAGEDEQYF. The CDR3 DNA sequence: TGTGCCAGCAGGCTGAAGCCCGCGGGAGAGGACGAGCAGTACTTC. The whole variable domain, remainder taken from reference TRBV7-2 and TRBJ2-7, is GAGVSQSPSNKVTEKGKDVELRCDPISGHTALYWYRQSLGQGLEFLIYFQGNSAPDKSGLPSDRFSAERTGGSVSTLTIQRTQQEDSAVYLCASRLKPAGEDEQYFGPGTRLTVT.

The chain joins TRBV7-8 to TRBJ2-1; D possibly corresponds to TRBD1 (6 bases). V was shortened by 1 base and J by 4 bases, with 14 bases between the two germline ends. This CDR3 contains 16 residues. CDR1 SGHVS and CDR2 FQNEAQ come from the germline V gene. In DNA form, the CDR3 reads TGTGCCAGCAGCTTAGGATTTGGGGGCTCGTACAATGAGCAGTTCTTC. Its protein is CASSLGFGGSYNEQFF.

The CDR3 DNA follows: TGTGCCAGCAGATTCTCGAGCTCCTACGAGCAGTACTTC. This translates into CASRFSSSYEQYF. The V call is TRBV2, the J call TRBJ2-7, with D hard to call. Deletions cut 6 bases from V and 0 bases from J, with 9 bases between. The germline CDR1 and CDR2 sequences are SNHLY and FYNNEI. The CDR3 contains 13 residues.

The V and J genes are TRBV4-1 and TRBJ1-4; D ambiguous. Germline lookup yields CDR1 MGHRA and CDR2 YSYEKL. V was shortened by 2 bases and J by 8 bases, with 12 bases between the two germline ends. This CDR3 spans 14 amino acids. The CDR3 bases are TGCGCCAGCAGCCAACCCCCGCTCATAGAAAAACTGTTTTTT. Its translation is CASSQPPLIEKLFF.